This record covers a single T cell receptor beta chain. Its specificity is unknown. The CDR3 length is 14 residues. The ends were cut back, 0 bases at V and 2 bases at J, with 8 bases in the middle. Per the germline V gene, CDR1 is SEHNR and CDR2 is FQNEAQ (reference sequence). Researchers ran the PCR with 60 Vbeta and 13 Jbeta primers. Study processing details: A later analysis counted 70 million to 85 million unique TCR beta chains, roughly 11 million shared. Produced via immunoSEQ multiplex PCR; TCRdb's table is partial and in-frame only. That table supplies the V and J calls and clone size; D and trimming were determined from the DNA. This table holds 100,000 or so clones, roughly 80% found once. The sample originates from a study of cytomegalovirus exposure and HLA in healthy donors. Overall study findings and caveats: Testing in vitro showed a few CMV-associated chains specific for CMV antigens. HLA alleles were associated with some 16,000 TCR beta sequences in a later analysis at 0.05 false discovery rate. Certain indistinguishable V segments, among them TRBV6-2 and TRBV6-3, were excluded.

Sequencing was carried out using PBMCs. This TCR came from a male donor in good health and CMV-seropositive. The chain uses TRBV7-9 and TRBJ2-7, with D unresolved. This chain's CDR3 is CASSLAGKTYEQYF. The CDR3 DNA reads TGTGCCAGCAGCTTAGCGGGCAAGACCTACGAGCAGTACTTC.